This passage covers 32 T cell receptor beta chains from one sample sequenced in a study of T cells after somatic rescue of genetic block. Sequenced by immunoSEQ multiplex PCR; TCRdb stores in-frame clones only, minus some. The sample lists fewer than 15,000 clones, 73% occurring once. Sequenced material: peripheral blood mononuclear cells (PBMCs). The receptors originated from a boy aged 10-17 years.

The chain has TRBV10-3 and TRBJ1-2; TRBD1 agrees at 8 bases. This CDR3 contains 14 residues. Germline CDR1 and CDR2: ENHRY and SYGVKD. The J segment lost 8 bases and the V segment lost 1 base, leaving 6 bases of the junction unmatched. The CDR3 DNA is TGTGCCATCAGTGAGTTCGGACAGGGAGAGGGCTACACCTTC. Translating it yields CAISEFGQGEGYTF.

The chain employs TRBV19 and TRBJ2-7; tentative D call: TRBD1 (6 bases). In germline, CDR1 is LNHDA, CDR2 SQIVND (reference sequence). The CDR3 has 13 residues. V dropped 7 bases and J dropped 3 bases, with 13 bases sitting between them. CDR3 sequence (DNA): TGTGCCAGTAACAACCAACAGGGCTACGAGCAGTACTTC. Protein sequence: CASNNQQGYEQYF.

The chain joins TRBV9 to TRBJ2-1; 13 nucleotides line up with TRBD2. The V gene's germline CDR1 is SGDLS and CDR2 YYNGEE. After removal of 3 bases from V and 6 bases from J, the junction contained 6 bases not matched to a gene. This CDR3 spans 16 amino acids. CDR3 region: CASSAPLAGGANEQFF. In nucleotides, the CDR3 is TGTGCCAGCAGCGCACCACTAGCGGGAGGGGCCAATGAGCAGTTCTTC.

The V gene is TRBV6-5, the J gene TRBJ2-3, with TRBD1 matching over 8 bases. V was pared by 2 bases and J by 4 bases, with 2 bases of the junction left unmatched. The CDR3 loop spans 14 amino acids. Germline CDR1 MNHEY, CDR2 SVGAGI. The DNA of the CDR3 is TGTGCCAGCAGTTACCCGACAGGGGCAGATACGCAGTATTTT. Translating gives CASSYPTGADTQYF.

This clone is medium-sized in the sample. The chain joins TRBV7-8 to TRBJ2-7; D perhaps matches TRBD2 (7 bases). The germline gives CDR1 SGHVS, CDR2 FQNEAQ. The ends were cut back, 3 bases at V and 2 bases at J, with 14 bases in the middle. The CDR3 loop spans 15 amino acids. The CDR3 nucleotides read TGTGCCAGCAGCTTGGCGGGGGCCTTAACCTACGAGCAGTACTTC. Protein: CASSLAGALTYEQYF.

The chain has TRBV30 and TRBJ2-7; D is perhaps TRBD1 or TRBD2 (7 bases each). V lost 8 bases and J 0 bases, leaving 11 bases between the germline ends. The CDR3 is 12 residues long. CDR1 and CDR2 (germline): GTSNPN, SVGIG (reference sequence). CDR3 sequence (DNA): TGTGCCCAGGGGGGGCCCTCCTACGAGCAGTACTTC. It specifies CAQGGPSYEQYF.

This clone came up once. This sequence joins TRBV15 and TRBJ2-7; D may be TRBD1 or TRBD2 (5 bases each). Germline values: CDR1 LNHNV, CDR2 YYDKDF (reference sequence). The V end was cut by 3 bases, the J end by 0 bases, with 15 bases between. This CDR3 region has 16 residues. CDR3 nucleotide sequence: TGTGCCACCAGCAGGGGACGCGGGTTTGACTCCTACGAGCAGTACTTC. Amino acid sequence: CATSRGRGFDSYEQYF.

The chain couples TRBV19 to TRBJ2-2; tentatively, D is TRBD2 (5 bases). The CDR3 loop spans 12 amino acids. Per germline, CDR1 LNHDA and CDR2 SQIVND (reference sequence). Trimming pared 5 bases from V and 8 bases from J, leaving 9 bases between. The CDR3, as DNA: TGTGCCAGTAGTGGCCGGAGGGGGGAGCTGTTTTTT. Its translation: CASSGRRGELFF.

The V call is TRBV27, the J call TRBJ1-6, with 7 bases aligning to TRBD1. This CDR3 is built from 16 residues. The germline V gene encodes CDR1 MNHEY and CDR2 SMNVEV (reference sequence). With 5 bases clipped from V and 10 bases from J, the junction kept 14 bases outside the gene matches. CDR3 in DNA: TGTGCCAGCAGTCCAACACGACAGGGCTTGGGGTCACCCCTCCACTTT. This encodes CASSPTRQGLGSPLHF.

This sequence joins TRBV5-4 and TRBJ2-6; D is uncertain. CDR1 and CDR2 from the germline V gene are SGHNT and YYREEE (reference sequence). V was trimmed by 0 bases and J by 0 bases, leaving 4 bases between them. CDR3 length: 15 residues. The CDR3: CASSLVVSGANVLTF. DNA of the CDR3: TGTGCCAGCAGCTTGGTTGTCTCTGGGGCCAACGTCCTGACTTTC.

J is TRBJ1-2 and V is TRBV5-8, with a tentative D call TRBD1 (5 bases). Trimming stripped 2 bases from V and 4 bases from J, with 9 bases between. CDR1 is SGHTS and CDR2 is YDEGEE in the germline V gene. The CDR3 runs 13 residues. The CDR3 DNA reads TGTGCCAGCAGCTTTCAGGGCTCCTATGGCTACACCTTC. Amino acids: CASSFQGSYGYTF.

The chain joins TRBV11-1 to TRBJ2-7, with a possible D match to TRBD2 (5 bases). The CDR3 is 16 amino acids. CDR1 is SGHAT, CDR2 FQDESV, per germline (reference sequence). V dropped 2 bases and J dropped 4 bases, with 18 bases sitting between them. DNA of the CDR3: TGTGCCAGCAGCTTACCCTTACTAGTTCGGGGATACGAGCAGTACTTC. Translated: CASSLPLLVRGYEQYF.

The rearrangement uses TRBV19 and TRBJ2-5; TRBD2 matches 12 bases. Losses at the gene ends were 6 bases for V and 2 bases for J; bases not matched to a gene: 4. Germline V gene sequence: CDR1 LNHDA, CDR2 SQIVND (reference sequence). This CDR3 has 15 amino acids. This CDR3 reads CASSGTSGSQETQYF. The CDR3 nucleotides read TGTGCCAGTAGCGGGACTAGCGGGTCTCAAGAGACCCAGTACTTC.

The V call is TRBV10-1, the J call TRBJ2-1; tentatively, D is TRBD1 or TRBD2 (6 bases each). The CDR3 runs 16 residues. V gave up 4 bases and J gave up 4 bases, with 17 bases separating them. The germline CDR1 and CDR2 sequences are WNHNN and SYGVQD (reference sequence). The CDR3 DNA reads TGCGCCAGCAGTGGACAGCTAGGGGGGAGATACAATGAGCAGTTCTTC. Translated, it gives CASSGQLGGRYNEQFF.

V gene TRBV5-4 combines with J gene TRBJ1-1; possibly TRBD1 for D (6 bases). V dropped 9 bases and J dropped 4 bases, with 19 bases sitting between them. CDR1 and CDR2 from the germline V gene are SGHNT and YYREEE (reference sequence). The CDR3 consists of 14 residues. CDR3 bases: TGTGCCACCAGGTTCGGGGGGGCTTTCACTGAAGCTTTCTTT. Translation gives CATRFGGAFTEAFF.

This clone was seen only a few times. J is TRBJ1-2 and V is TRBV6-5; D may be TRBD1 (5 bases). This CDR3 has 14 amino acids. Per germline, CDR1 MNHEY and CDR2 SVGAGI. Deletions cut 2 bases from V and 2 bases from J, with 9 bases between. The CDR3 DNA sequence: TGTGCCAGCAGTTACGAAGGGGCCAACTATGGCTACACCTTC. Translating it yields CASSYEGANYGYTF.

This clone has just a few counts. J is TRBJ2-1 and V is TRBV6-5, with 7 nucleotides matching TRBD1. Germline CDR1 reads MNHEY; CDR2 reads SVGAGI. Trimming at V came to 1 base and at J to 4 bases, leaving 4 bases not matched to a gene. This CDR3 contains 15 residues. CDR3 sequence (DNA): TGTGCCAGCAGTTACTTAGGGACAGTTTACAATGAGCAGTTCTTC. Its protein is CASSYLGTVYNEQFF.

This rearrangement joins TRBV2 to TRBJ2-4; D remains ambiguous. Germline CDR1 SNHLY, CDR2 FYNNEI. The CDR3 extends over 12 amino acids. V lost 7 bases and J lost 8, with 12 bases in between. The CDR3 DNA reads as TGTGCCAGCACGGCTGGGGTGGACATTCAGTACTTC. Protein: CASTAGVDIQYF.

The CDR3 spells CASSPGRGLLEAESPLHF. DNA for the CDR3: TGCGCCAGCAGCCCAGGTCGAGGGTTATTGGAGGCCGAATCACCCCTCCACTTT. The gene calls are TRBV23-1 and TRBJ1-6; no clear D. TRBV23-1 is recorded as an ORF, its role being uncertain. The CDR3 extends over 18 amino acids. Trimming shortened V by 6 bases and J by 10 bases, and 28 bases separated the two germline ends.

CDR3: CASSSPGQANYGYTF. In nucleotides, the CDR3 is TGTGCCAGCAGTTCCCCGGGACAGGCAAACTATGGCTACACCTTC. The rearrangement joins TRBV6-5 to TRBJ1-2; 8 nucleotides match TRBD1. Germline lookup yields CDR1 MNHEY and CDR2 SVGAGI. This CDR3 has 15 residues. V lost 4 bases and J lost 2; bases outside the gene matches: 6.

This clone was observed a single time. V is TRBV10-1 and J is TRBJ2-6; D gene unclear. Germline assignment: CDR1 WNHNN and CDR2 SYGVQD (reference sequence). This CDR3 has 18 residues. V was trimmed by 5 bases and J by 5 bases, leaving 22 bases between them. The CDR3 spells CASSTTASAQSRANVLTF. The CDR3 nucleotides are TGCGCCAGCAGTACAACAGCAAGCGCACAAAGTCGGGCCAACGTCCTGACTTTC.

This chain connects TRBV15 to TRBJ2-7; TRBD2 aligns across 8 bases. The germline gives CDR1 LNHNV, CDR2 YYDKDF (reference sequence). Trimming at V came to 0 bases and at J to 3 bases, leaving 10 bases not matched to a gene. The CDR3 spans 17 residues. CDR3 DNA: TGTGCCACCAGCAGAGATTCGGCGGGGGGCCTGTTCTACGAGCAGTACTTC. Translation: CATSRDSAGGLFYEQYF.

The chain recombines TRBV6-1 with TRBJ2-5; the D is unclear. Trimming left V 1 base short and J 5 bases short, with 20 bases between. CDR1 and CDR2 from the germline V gene are MNHNS and SASEGT. CDR3 length equals 17 residues. This CDR3 reads CASSEGAGIIVDETQYF. The CDR3 DNA follows: TGTGCCAGCAGTGAAGGAGCTGGGATCATCGTCGACGAGACCCAGTACTTC.

This rearrangement joins TRBV6-1 to TRBJ1-3, with 7 bases identical to TRBD1. The CDR3 extends over 15 amino acids. The ends lost 8 bases at V and 0 bases at J; junction bases unmatched: 7. CDR1 MNHNS and CDR2 SASEGT come from the germline V gene. The CDR3 loop is CASSLQGRSGNTIYF. In nucleotides, the CDR3 is TGTGCCAGCTCCCTACAGGGGCGCTCTGGAAACACCATATATTTT.

The rearrangement links TRBV10-3 to TRBJ1-5; 8 positions match TRBD1. The CDR3 loop spans 14 amino acids. The ends lost 6 bases at V and 7 bases at J; junction bases unmatched: 8. CDR1 and CDR2 from the germline V gene are ENHRY and SYGVKD. The CDR3 region has the DNA TGTGCCATCAGCGAACAGGGGGACCGGCAGCCCCAGCATTTT. Residues: CAISEQGDRQPQHF.

The chain combines TRBV7-9 with TRBJ2-5; 7 bases are shared with TRBD1. From germline, CDR1 is SEHNR and CDR2 FQNEAQ (reference sequence). The CDR3 totals 15 residues. After removal of 0 bases from V and 1 base from J, the junction contained 2 bases not matched to a gene. The CDR3 DNA follows: TGTGCCAGCAGCTTAGCACAGGGGTCCCAAGAGACCCAGTACTTC. Protein product: CASSLAQGSQETQYF.

The chain employs TRBV6-5 and TRBJ1-2; D call uncertain. This CDR3 comprises 15 residues. The germline CDR1 and CDR2 sequences are MNHEY and SVGAGI. V lost 0 bases and J 8 bases, leaving 16 bases between the germline ends. The CDR3: CASSYSIARTLGYTF. CDR3 sequence (DNA): TGTGCCAGCAGTTACTCGATAGCCAGAACTTTGGGCTACACCTTC.

The chain has TRBV7-6 and TRBJ1-2; maybe TRBD1 (5 bases). There are 14 residues in the CDR3. Trimming pared 5 bases from V and 0 bases from J, leaving 10 bases between. Germline V gene lookup returns CDR1 SGHVS and CDR2 FNYEAQ. The CDR3 sequence: CASSPGRANYGYTF. CDR3 sequence (DNA): TGTGCCAGCAGCCCAGGGAGGGCTAACTATGGCTACACCTTC.

V gene TRBV25-1 combines with J gene TRBJ2-7; no firm D call. The CDR3 length is 13 residues. The V end was cut by 0 bases, the J end by 0 bases, with 3 bases between. Germline CDR1 MGHDK, CDR2 SYGVNS. The DNA for the CDR3 is TGTGCCAGCAGTGAATATAACTCCTACGAGCAGTACTTC. Amino acids: CASSEYNSYEQYF.

This chain uses TRBV6-5 with TRBJ1-5; D is perhaps TRBD1 (5 bases). Trimming left V 5 bases short and J 5 bases short, with 16 bases between. Germline V gene sequence: CDR1 MNHEY, CDR2 SVGAGI. This CDR3 has 15 amino acids. The DNA for the CDR3 is TGTGCCAGCAGTCGACACGACAGAATGGATCAGCCCCAGCATTTT. Its protein is CASSRHDRMDQPQHF.

The V call is TRBV5-6, the J call TRBJ1-2; D remains ambiguous. The CDR3 totals 13 residues. CDR1 and CDR2 from the germline V gene are SGHDT and YYEEEE. With 2 bases removed from V and 1 base from J, the gap between germline ends came to 6 bases. The CDR3 loop reads CASSFLLNYGYTF. The CDR3 nucleotides read TGTGCCAGCAGCTTTCTCCTTAACTATGGCTACACCTTC. The whole variable domain, filled in from reference TRBV5-6 and TRBJ1-2, reads DAGVTQSPTHLIKTRGQQVTLRCSPKSGHDTVSWYQQALGQGPQFIFQYYEEEERQRGNFPDRFSGHQFPNYSSELNVNALLLGDSALYLCASSFLLNYGYTFGSGTRLTVV.

This clone was detected only once. The J gene is TRBJ1-5, the V gene TRBV7-3; D remains unclear. The germline gives CDR1 SGHTA, CDR2 FQGTGA. Trimming cost V 5 bases and J 0 bases, with 17 bases left between them. The CDR3 runs to 17 residues. This CDR3 reads CASSTRKGLYSNQPQHF. CDR3 DNA sequence: TGTGCCAGCAGCACCCGCAAGGGCCTATATAGCAATCAGCCCCAGCATTTT.